These 14 T cell receptor beta chains originate from one sample sequenced in a study. Clones were read by immunoSEQ multiplex PCR, and TCRdb kept only the in-frame ones, dropping some. The sample consists of under 55,000 clones, about 92% of them appearing once. Sequenced: PBMCs. Source of these receptors: a middle-aged man with rheumatoid arthritis.

V usage is TRBV25-1 and J usage is TRBJ1-2; 11 positions agree with TRBD1. The CDR3 extends over 15 amino acids. Germline lookup yields CDR1 MGHDK and CDR2 SYGVNS. J gave up 6 bases and V 1 base, and 4 bases lay outside the gene matches. In DNA form, the CDR3 reads TGTGCCAGCAGTGAATTCCGGGGACAGGGGGATGGCTACACCTTC. Translation: CASSEFRGQGDGYTF.

The gene calls are TRBV5-5 and TRBJ1-5; possibly TRBD1 for D (6 bases). The V end was cut by 5 bases, the J end by 0 bases, with 12 bases between. The V gene's germline CDR1 is SGHKS and CDR2 YYEKEE (reference sequence). This CDR3 spans 15 amino acids. CDR3 nucleotides: TGTGCCAGCAGGGGGGGCTGGGATAGCAATCAGCCCCAGCATTTT. As protein: CASRGGWDSNQPQHF.

A single count supports this clone. The chain has TRBV5-6 and TRBJ2-7; the D is unclear. The CDR3 loop spans 12 amino acids. The germline V gene has CDR1 SGHDT and CDR2 YYEEEE. Trimming shortened V by 1 base and J by 2 bases, and 4 bases separated the two germline ends. Here the CDR3 reads CASSLRTYEQYF. CDR3 nucleotides: TGTGCCAGCAGCTTGCGGACCTACGAGCAGTACTTC.

The chain couples TRBV24-1 to TRBJ2-2; D is possibly TRBD2 (5 bases). This CDR3 region has 13 residues. Per the germline V gene, CDR1 is KGHDR and CDR2 is SFDVKD. V lost 6 bases, J lost 4 bases, and 8 bases lay in between. The CDR3 DNA is TGTGCCACCAGTTCAGGACTCACCGGGGAGCTGTTTTTT. The encoded protein is CATSSGLTGELFF.

The V gene is TRBV9, the J gene TRBJ2-2; D not resolved. The CDR3 is 17 amino acids. Trimming removed 1 base at V and 1 base at J, with 14 bases between. From germline, CDR1 is SGDLS and CDR2 YYNGEE. The CDR3 sequence is CASSVLGHPVNTGELFF. CDR3 coding DNA: TGTGCCAGCAGCGTACTGGGCCACCCGGTGAACACCGGGGAGCTGTTTTTT.

This clone was counted once. V gene TRBV27 combines with J gene TRBJ2-7; TRBD1 or TRBD2 may be the D gene (5 bases each). V was pared by 11 bases and J by 5 bases, with 19 bases between. This CDR3 contains 13 residues. From germline, CDR1 is MNHEY and CDR2 SMNVEV (reference sequence). CDR3 bases: TGTGCCCGTCCGGGACGGACCCCCCACGAGCAGTACTTC. Residues: CARPGRTPHEQYF.

Only one count was recorded for this clone. The chain couples TRBV7-9 to TRBJ2-1; 8 positions agree with TRBD1. V lost 5 bases, J lost 0 bases, and 3 bases stayed unmatched. This CDR3 comprises 15 residues. Germline V gene data show CDR1 as SEHNR and CDR2 as FQNEAQ (reference sequence). The CDR3 loop reads CASSRQGSSYNEQFF. The DNA for the CDR3 is TGTGCCAGCAGCCGACAGGGGAGCTCCTACAATGAGCAGTTCTTC.

J is TRBJ2-3 and V is TRBV19; 10 bases fit TRBD1. This CDR3 has 19 residues. Germline values: CDR1 LNHDA, CDR2 SQIVND (reference sequence). The J segment lost 5 bases and the V segment lost 5 bases, leaving 19 bases of the junction unmatched. The CDR3 region has the DNA TGTGCCAGTAGTCCACGACAGGGGGCGCGAACTGGAACACGAGATACGCAGTATTTT. Its protein is CASSPRQGARTGTRDTQYF. Based on the CDR3 plus reference TRBV19 and TRBJ2-3, the full variable domain is DGGITQSPKYLFRKEGQNVTLSCEQNLNHDAMYWYRQDPGQGLRLIYYSQIVNDFQKGDIAEGYSVSREKKESFPLTVTSAQKNPTAFYLCASSPRQGARTGTRDTQYFGPGTRLTVL.

The V and J genes are TRBV3-1 (or the pseudogene TRBV3-2) and TRBJ2-5; D may correspond to TRBD1 or TRBD2 (5 bases each). Germline V gene lookup returns CDR1 LGHDT and CDR2 YNNKEL (reference sequence). V was clipped by 2 bases and J by 5 bases, with 12 bases between them. This CDR3 spans 14 amino acids. The CDR3 DNA reads as TGTGCCAGCAGCCAAAACCCGGGGCGGGAGACCCAGTACTTC. This gives the protein CASSQNPGRETQYF.

The chain joins TRBV20-1 to TRBJ1-4; maybe TRBD1 (5 bases). The CDR3 covers 14 residues. Germline CDR1 and CDR2: DFQATT and SNEGSKA (reference sequence). Trimming removed 3 bases at V and 8 bases at J, with 16 bases between. DNA for the CDR3: TGCAGTGCTAGTTTCTCCCTTAGGGGCGAAAAACTGTTTTTT. Translation: CSASFSLRGEKLFF.

This sequence joins TRBV28 and TRBJ2-6; maybe TRBD1 (6 bases). The CDR3 contains 15 residues. V gave up 5 bases and J gave up 0 bases, with 8 bases separating them. CDR1 and CDR2 from the germline V gene are MDHEN and SYDVKM. CDR3 sequence reads: CASSQDSSGANVLTF. CDR3 DNA: TGTGCCAGCAGTCAGGACAGCTCTGGGGCCAACGTCCTGACTTTC.

The chain joins TRBV5-1 to TRBJ2-7; D could derive from TRBD1 or TRBD2 (5 bases each). CDR3 length equals 13 residues. Trimming removed 5 bases at V and 3 bases at J, with 12 bases between. Germline V gives CDR1 SGHRS, CDR2 YFSETQ. The CDR3 coding sequence is TGCGCCAGCAGGAGGGACGGATTCTACGAGCAGTACTTC. Translating it yields CASRRDGFYEQYF. Supplemented by reference TRBV5-1 and TRBJ2-7, the full variable domain reads KAGVTQTPRYLIKTRGQQVTLSCSPISGHRSVSWYQQTPGQGLQFLFEYFSETQRNKGNFPGRFSGRQFSNSRSEMNVSTLELGDSALYLCASRRDGFYEQYFGPGTRLTVT.

V and J are TRBV14 and TRBJ2-1; 7 bases align to TRBD1. The CDR3 runs 13 residues. CDR1 and CDR2 from the germline V gene are SGHDN and FVKESK. J was trimmed by 6 bases and V by 4 bases; bases with no gene match: 3. The CDR3 here is CASSPRGFNEQFF. CDR3 nucleotide sequence: TGTGCCAGCAGCCCCAGGGGGTTCAATGAGCAGTTCTTC.

The J gene is TRBJ1-5, the V gene TRBV19, with 8 bases fitting TRBD1. V dropped 5 bases and J dropped 3; count of bases not matched to a gene: 9. Germline V gives CDR1 LNHDA, CDR2 SQIVND (reference sequence). CDR3 length: 16 amino acids. CDR3 loop: CASSDGTGRYNQPQHF. CDR3 nucleotide sequence: TGTGCCAGTAGTGACGGGACAGGCCGGTACAATCAGCCCCAGCATTTT. The full variable domain, completed using reference TRBV19 and TRBJ1-5, is DGGITQSPKYLFRKEGQNVTLSCEQNLNHDAMYWYRQDPGQGLRLIYYSQIVNDFQKGDIAEGYSVSREKKESFPLTVTSAQKNPTAFYLCASSDGTGRYNQPQHFGDGTRLSIL.